This T cell receptor beta chain is from a study of cytomegalovirus exposure and HLA in healthy donors. The CDR3 spans 15 residues. The V gene's germline CDR1 is SGHDT and CDR2 YYEEEE. V was pared by 0 bases and J by 7 bases, with 13 bases between. The PCR ran on 60 Vbeta and 13 Jbeta primers. TCRdb's copy holds only in-frame clones and misses some; the assay was immunoSEQ multiplex PCR. The table has roughly 100,000 clones, more than 60% seen once. Material for sequencing was PBMCs. The chain carries TRBV5-6 and TRBJ2-2; a possible D gene is TRBD1 (5 bases). This sequence was found in a man younger than 45 in good health and CMV-seronegative. CDR3 sequence reads: CASSLVITGVGELFF. The DNA of the CDR3 is TGTGCCAGCAGCTTGGTCATTACAGGTGTCGGGGAGCTGTTTTTT.